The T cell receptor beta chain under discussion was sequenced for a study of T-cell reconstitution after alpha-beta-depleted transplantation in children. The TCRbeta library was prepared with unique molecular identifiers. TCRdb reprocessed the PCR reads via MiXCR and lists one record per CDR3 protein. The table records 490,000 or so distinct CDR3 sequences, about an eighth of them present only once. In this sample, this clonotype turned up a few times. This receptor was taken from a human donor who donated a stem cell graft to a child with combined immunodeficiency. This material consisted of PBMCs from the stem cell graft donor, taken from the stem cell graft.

CDR3 bases: TGCGCCAGCAGCTTGGGTGAGGGGTCCTACAATGAGCAGTTCTTC. It specifies CASSLGEGSYNEQFF. The chain combines TRBV5-1 with TRBJ2-1, with D possibly being TRBD1 or TRBD2 (5 bases each). V dropped 0 bases and J dropped 1 base, with 8 bases sitting between them. The germline V gene encodes CDR1 SGHRS and CDR2 YFSETQ. The CDR3 totals 15 residues.